This T cell receptor (beta chain) was sequenced during a study of beta chain features in type 1 diabetes. The investigators reverse transcribed all of the isolated RNA, so they sequenced expressed TCRB transcripts. This table comes from immunoSEQ multiplex PCR, and its TCRdb copy is limited to in-frame clones, with some not included. Among 300,000 to 400,000 clones listed, 9.3% were seen once. Findings of the study overall: Whether HLA type affects TCRB rearrangement stayed undetermined in the present work. Patients' naive, central memory and Treg TCRB repertoires seemed closer to one another than those of healthy donors. Moderate yet significant TCRB CDR3 shortening was seen in Type 1 diabetes patients in all four CD4+ subsets. Among type 1 diabetes patients, VDJ junctions had fewer insertions and more deletions.

The CDR3 loop spans 15 amino acids. In germline, CDR1 is SGHDT, CDR2 YYEEEE. Trimming took off 2 bases at V and 0 bases at J, with 12 bases between the two ends. This clone was seen more than once but under ten times. What it recognizes is unknown. The sequence came from a young man with type 1 diabetes. The chain joins TRBV5-6 to TRBJ2-7, with a possible D match to TRBD1 (5 bases). Material for sequencing was central memory CD4+ T cells from blood. The DNA of the CDR3 is TGTGCCAGCAGCTTCGTACAGGTTCCCTCCTACGAGCAGTACTTC. Protein: CASSFVQVPSYEQYF.